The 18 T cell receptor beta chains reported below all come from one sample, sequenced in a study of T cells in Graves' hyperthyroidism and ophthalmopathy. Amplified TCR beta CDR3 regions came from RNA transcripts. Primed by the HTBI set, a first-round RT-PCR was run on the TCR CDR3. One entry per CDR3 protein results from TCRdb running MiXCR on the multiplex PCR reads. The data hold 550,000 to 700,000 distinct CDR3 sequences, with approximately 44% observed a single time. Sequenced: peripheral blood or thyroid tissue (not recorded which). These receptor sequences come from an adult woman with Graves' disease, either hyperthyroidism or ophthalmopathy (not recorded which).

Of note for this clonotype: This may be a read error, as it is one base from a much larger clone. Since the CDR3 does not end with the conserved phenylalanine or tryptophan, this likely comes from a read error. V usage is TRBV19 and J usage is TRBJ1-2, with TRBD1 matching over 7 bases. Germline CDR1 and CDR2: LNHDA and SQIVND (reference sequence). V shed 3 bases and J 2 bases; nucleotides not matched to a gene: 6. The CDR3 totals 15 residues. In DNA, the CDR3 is TGTGCCAGTAGTATTCGACAGGGAGAAAACTATGGCTACACCCTC. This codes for CASSIRQGENYGYTL.

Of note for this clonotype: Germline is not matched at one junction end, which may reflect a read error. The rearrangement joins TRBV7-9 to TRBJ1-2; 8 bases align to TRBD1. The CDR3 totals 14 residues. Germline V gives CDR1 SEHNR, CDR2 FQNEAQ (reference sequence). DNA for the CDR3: TGCGCCAGCAGAGGACAGGGATGGAACTATGACTACACCTTC. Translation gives CASRGQGWNYDYTF.

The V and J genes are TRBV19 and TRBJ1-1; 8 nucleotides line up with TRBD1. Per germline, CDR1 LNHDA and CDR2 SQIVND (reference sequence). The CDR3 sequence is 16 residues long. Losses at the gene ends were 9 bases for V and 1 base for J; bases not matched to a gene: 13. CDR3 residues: CASRTGQTTPNTEAFF. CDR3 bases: TGTGCCAGCAGGACAGGGCAAACAACCCCGAACACTGAAGCTTTCTTT. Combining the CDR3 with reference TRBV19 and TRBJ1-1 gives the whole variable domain DGGITQSPKYLFRKEGQNVTLSCEQNLNHDAMYWYRQDPGQGLRLIYYSQIVNDFQKGDIAEGYSVSREKKESFPLTVTSAQKNPTAFYLCASRTGQTTPNTEAFFGQGTRLTVV.

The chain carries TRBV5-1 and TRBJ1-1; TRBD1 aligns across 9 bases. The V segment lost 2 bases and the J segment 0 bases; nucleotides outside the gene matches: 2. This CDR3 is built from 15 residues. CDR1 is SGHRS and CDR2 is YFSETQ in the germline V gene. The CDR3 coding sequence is TGCGCCAGCAGCTTCGGGACAGGGTTGAACACTGAAGCTTTCTTT. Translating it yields CASSFGTGLNTEAFF. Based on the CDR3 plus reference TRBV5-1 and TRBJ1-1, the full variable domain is KAGVTQTPRYLIKTRGQQVTLSCSPISGHRSVSWYQQTPGQGLQFLFEYFSETQRNKGNFPGRFSGRQFSNSRSEMNVSTLELGDSALYLCASSFGTGLNTEAFFGQGTRLTVV.

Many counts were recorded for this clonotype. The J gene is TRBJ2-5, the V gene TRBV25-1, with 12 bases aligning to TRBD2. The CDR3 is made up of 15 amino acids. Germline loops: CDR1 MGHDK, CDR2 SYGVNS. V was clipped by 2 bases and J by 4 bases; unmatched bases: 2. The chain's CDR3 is CASSEGLAGRETQYF. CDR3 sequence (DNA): TGTGCCAGCAGTGAAGGACTAGCGGGGAGAGAGACCCAGTACTTC.

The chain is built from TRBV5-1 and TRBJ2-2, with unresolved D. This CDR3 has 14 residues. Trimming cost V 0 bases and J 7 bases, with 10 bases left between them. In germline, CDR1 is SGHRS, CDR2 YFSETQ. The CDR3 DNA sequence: TGCGCCAGCAGCTTGGAGGAGAGCTACGGGGAGCTGTTTTTT. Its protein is CASSLEESYGELFF.

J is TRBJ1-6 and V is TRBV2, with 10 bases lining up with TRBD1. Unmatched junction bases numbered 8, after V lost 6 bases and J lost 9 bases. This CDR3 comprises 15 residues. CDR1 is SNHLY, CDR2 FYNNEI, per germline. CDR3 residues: CASRRDRGVGSPLHF. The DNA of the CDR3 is TGTGCCAGCAGGCGGGACAGGGGAGTGGGTTCACCCCTCCACTTT.

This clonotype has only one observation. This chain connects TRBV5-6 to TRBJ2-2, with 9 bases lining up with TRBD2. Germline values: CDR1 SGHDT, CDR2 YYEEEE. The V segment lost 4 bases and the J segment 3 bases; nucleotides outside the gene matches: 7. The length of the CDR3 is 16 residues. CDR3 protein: CASSVSRTSDTGELFF. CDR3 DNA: TGTGCCAGCAGCGTTTCAAGGACTAGCGACACCGGGGAGCTGTTTTTT.

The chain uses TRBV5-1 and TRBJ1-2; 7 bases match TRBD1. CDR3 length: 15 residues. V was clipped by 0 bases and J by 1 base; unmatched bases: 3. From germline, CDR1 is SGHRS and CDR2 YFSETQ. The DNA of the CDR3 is TGCGCCAGCAGCTTGGACAGGGGACTTAACTATGGCTACACCTTC. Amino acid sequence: CASSLDRGLNYGYTF.

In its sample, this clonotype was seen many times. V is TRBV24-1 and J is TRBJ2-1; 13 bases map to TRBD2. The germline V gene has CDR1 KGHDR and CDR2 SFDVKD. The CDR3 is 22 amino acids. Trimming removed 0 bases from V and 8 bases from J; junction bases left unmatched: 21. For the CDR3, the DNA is TGTGCCACCAGTGATTTGCCGCGGACTAGCGGGAGACAGGGTCCCCAAGCTTATGAGCAGTTCTTC. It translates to CATSDLPRTSGRQGPQAYEQFF.

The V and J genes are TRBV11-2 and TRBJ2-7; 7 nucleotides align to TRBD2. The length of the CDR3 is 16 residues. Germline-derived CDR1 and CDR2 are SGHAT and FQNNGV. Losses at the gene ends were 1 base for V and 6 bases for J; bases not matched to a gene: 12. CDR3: CASSLGMGLPPREQYF. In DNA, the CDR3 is TGTGCCAGCAGCTTAGGAATGGGACTACCCCCGCGCGAGCAGTACTTC.

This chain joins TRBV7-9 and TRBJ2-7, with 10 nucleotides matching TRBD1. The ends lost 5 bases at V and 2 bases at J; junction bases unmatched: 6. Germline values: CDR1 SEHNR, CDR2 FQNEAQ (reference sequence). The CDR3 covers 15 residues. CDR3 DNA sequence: TGTGCCAGCAGCCGTATGGGGACAGGGGCCTACGAGCAGTACTTC. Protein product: CASSRMGTGAYEQYF.

In nucleotides, the CDR3 is TGTGCCAGTAGTCGGACTAGCGGGAGGGCCTACAATGAGCAGTTCTTC. Protein product: CASSRTSGRAYNEQFF. This chain uses TRBV19 with TRBJ2-1; 15 bases map to TRBD2. The J segment lost 2 bases and the V segment lost 5 bases, leaving 1 base of the junction unmatched. Germline assignment: CDR1 LNHDA and CDR2 SQIVND (reference sequence). The CDR3 sequence is 16 residues long.

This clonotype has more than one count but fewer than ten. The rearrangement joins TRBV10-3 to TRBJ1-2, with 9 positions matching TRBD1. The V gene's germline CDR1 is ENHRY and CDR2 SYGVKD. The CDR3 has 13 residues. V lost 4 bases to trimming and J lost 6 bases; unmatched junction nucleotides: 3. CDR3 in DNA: TGTGCCATCAGTGTAGGGACAGGGAATGGCTACACCTTC. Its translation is CAISVGTGNGYTF.

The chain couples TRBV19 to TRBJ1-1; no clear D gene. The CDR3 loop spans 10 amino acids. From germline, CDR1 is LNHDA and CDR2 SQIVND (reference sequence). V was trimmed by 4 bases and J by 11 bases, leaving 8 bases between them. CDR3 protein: CASSRGAAFF. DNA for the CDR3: TGTGCCAGTAGTAGGGGTGCGGCTTTCTTT.

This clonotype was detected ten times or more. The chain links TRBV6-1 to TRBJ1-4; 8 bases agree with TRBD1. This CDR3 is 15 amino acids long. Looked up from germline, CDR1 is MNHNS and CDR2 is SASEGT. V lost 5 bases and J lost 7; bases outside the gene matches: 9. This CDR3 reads CASSPRGQGGEKLFF. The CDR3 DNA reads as TGTGCCAGCAGTCCGAGAGGACAGGGAGGTGAAAAACTGTTTTTT.

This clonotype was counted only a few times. The CDR3 loop reads CASSLSSRLQTQYF. CDR3 nucleotide sequence: TGTGCCAGCAGCTTATCATCTAGACTGCAGACCCAGTACTTC. The chain carries TRBV7-2 and TRBJ2-5, with D unclear. The CDR3 runs to 14 residues. Trimming cost V 2 bases and J 6 bases, with 13 bases left between them. Per germline, CDR1 SGHTA and CDR2 FQGNSA.

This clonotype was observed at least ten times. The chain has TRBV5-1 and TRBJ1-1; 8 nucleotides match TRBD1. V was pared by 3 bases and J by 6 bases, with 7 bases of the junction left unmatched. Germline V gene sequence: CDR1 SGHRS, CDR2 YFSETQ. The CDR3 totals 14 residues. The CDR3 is CASSSDRAFAEAFF. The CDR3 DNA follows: TGCGCCAGCAGCTCGGACAGGGCCTTCGCTGAAGCTTTCTTT.